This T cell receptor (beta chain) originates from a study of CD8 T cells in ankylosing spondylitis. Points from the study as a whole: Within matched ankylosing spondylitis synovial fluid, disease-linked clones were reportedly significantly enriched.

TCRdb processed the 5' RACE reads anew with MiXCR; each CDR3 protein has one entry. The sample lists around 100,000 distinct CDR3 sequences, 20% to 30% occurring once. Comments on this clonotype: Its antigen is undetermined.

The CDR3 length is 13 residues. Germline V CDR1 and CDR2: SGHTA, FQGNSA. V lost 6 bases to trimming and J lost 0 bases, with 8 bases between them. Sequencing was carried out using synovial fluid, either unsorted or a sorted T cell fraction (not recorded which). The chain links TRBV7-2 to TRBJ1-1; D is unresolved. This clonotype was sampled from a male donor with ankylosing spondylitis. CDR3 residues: CASSGNLNTEAFF. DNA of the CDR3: TGTGCCAGCAGTGGAAACTTGAACACTGAAGCTTTCTTT.